The 24 T cell receptor beta chains reported below all come from one sample, sequenced in a study of CD8 T cells in Susac syndrome (dated by TCRdb to the late 2010s). Libraries were constructed by the immunoSEQ multiplex PCR assay. RNA was extracted with the RNeasy kit and about 0.45 to 1 ug was reverse transcribed using random hexamers. In TCRdb, the public reads were trimmed at Q25 with fastp and aligned with MiXCR, with productive beta chains retained. Rows matching on CDR3 protein sequence are summarized as one entry with the most common DNA and genes. Counted in this sample were approximately 100,000 distinct CDR3 sequences; over 90% of them appeared once. Of the sample, more than 0.13% falls within the top ten clones. The sequenced sample consisted of CD4+ T cells from PBMCs. The receptors stem from a human donor in good health.

V is TRBV6-5 and J is TRBJ1-2, with D unclear. The V end was cut by 11 bases, the J end by 0 bases, with 13 bases between. This CDR3 region has 13 residues. Germline V CDR1 and CDR2: MNHEY, SVGAGI. In DNA, the CDR3 is TGTGCCGCCGCCCGCCCTGCTAACTATGGCTACACCTTC. This codes for CAAARPANYGYTF.

The rearrangement joins TRBV6-5 to TRBJ2-3; TRBD1 agrees at 10 bases. V was pared by 4 bases and J by 2 bases, with 3 bases of the junction left unmatched. This CDR3 region has 15 residues. CDR1 is MNHEY and CDR2 is SVGAGI in the germline V gene. Here the CDR3 reads CASSSGTGATDTQYF. The CDR3 DNA reads as TGTGCCAGCAGTTCCGGGACAGGGGCCACAGATACGCAGTATTTT.

The genes are TRBV19 and TRBJ1-1, with D hard to call. The CDR3 has 14 residues. The V and J ends lost 3 bases and 4 bases respectively, with 12 bases between them. From germline, CDR1 is LNHDA and CDR2 SQIVND (reference sequence). CDR3 sequence: CASSIAGGGTEAFF. The CDR3 region has the DNA TGTGCCAGTAGTATCGCTGGAGGCGGCACTGAAGCTTTCTTT.

The V and J genes are TRBV28 and TRBJ2-3; 9 bases match TRBD1. The germline V gene has CDR1 MDHEN and CDR2 SYDVKM. The CDR3 loop spans 15 amino acids. V was clipped by 5 bases and J by 8 bases; unmatched bases: 11. CDR3 amino acids: CASSLGTGPQGTQYF. The CDR3 nucleotides read TGTGCCAGCAGTCTAGGGACAGGGCCTCAAGGTACGCAGTATTTT. The whole variable domain, remainder taken from reference TRBV28 and TRBJ2-3, is DVKVTQSSRYLVKRTGEKVFLECVQDMDHENMFWYRQDPGLGLRLIYFSYDVKMKEKGDIPEGYSVSREKKERFSLILESASTNQTSMYLCASSLGTGPQGTQYFGPGTRLTVL.

This sequence joins TRBV5-1 and TRBJ2-3, with D hard to call. V gave up 2 bases and J gave up 6 bases, with 7 bases separating them. The CDR3 runs 12 residues. CDR1 and CDR2 from the germline V gene are SGHRS and YFSETQ. The CDR3: CASSLFPDTQYF. CDR3 DNA sequence: TGCGCCAGCAGCTTATTTCCGGATACGCAGTATTTT.

This chain connects TRBV15 to TRBJ2-3; TRBD2 agrees at 8 bases. V shed 5 bases and J 5 bases; nucleotides not matched to a gene: 9. Germline V gene sequence: CDR1 LNHNV, CDR2 YYDKDF (reference sequence). There are 15 residues in the CDR3. The CDR3 loop is CATSPPGGAVDTQYF. The CDR3 coding sequence is TGTGCCACCAGCCCCCCCGGGGGGGCGGTAGATACGCAGTATTTT.

The CDR3 region is CASNPRAGTVADTQYF. The CDR3 coding sequence is TGTGCCAGCAATCCCCGGGCCGGTACAGTGGCAGATACGCAGTATTTT. V gene TRBV12-3 or TRBV12-4 combines with J gene TRBJ2-3; no reliable D call. The CDR3 sequence is 16 residues long. V was trimmed by 7 bases and J by 4 bases, leaving 21 bases between them.

The rearrangement joins TRBV5-6 to TRBJ2-1; D possibly corresponds to TRBD2 (5 bases). Germline-derived CDR1 and CDR2 are SGHDT and YYEEEE. This CDR3 has 17 amino acids. Trimming cost V 4 bases and J 2 bases, with 19 bases left between them. The CDR3 here is CASSGYVLSGPYNEQFF. Written as DNA, the CDR3 is TGTGCCAGCAGCGGCTACGTACTGAGCGGTCCCTACAATGAGCAGTTCTTC.

For this clonotype: Relative to the germline gene, one junction end is altered; a read error may explain this. This chain links TRBV7-8 with TRBJ1-3; D is ambiguous. The germline V gene encodes CDR1 SGHVS and CDR2 FQNEAQ. This CDR3 is built from 17 residues. In nucleotides, the CDR3 is TGTGCCAGCAGCTTAGCGCTTGAGGGCCTCTCTGAAAACACCATATATTTT. It translates to CASSLALEGLSENTIYF.

This chain joins TRBV29-1 and TRBJ1-3, with 7 bases lining up with TRBD1. There are 15 residues in the CDR3. CDR1 and CDR2 (germline): SQVTM, ANQGSEA. Trimming removed 6 bases from V and 2 bases from J; junction bases left unmatched: 10. This CDR3 is CSVGRGTDPGNTIYF. CDR3 DNA sequence: TGCAGCGTCGGACGGGGGACAGACCCTGGAAACACCATATATTTT.

This sequence joins TRBV14 and TRBJ2-3, with D possibly being TRBD2 (6 bases). Germline values: CDR1 SGHDN, CDR2 FVKESK. The CDR3 consists of 13 residues. V was clipped by 4 bases and J by 3 bases, with 8 bases between them. The CDR3 spells CASSRRGTDTQYF. The CDR3 DNA reads TGTGCCAGCAGCCGACGGGGGACAGATACGCAGTATTTT.

The chain uses TRBV3-1 and TRBJ2-7; D perhaps matches TRBD1 (5 bases). The CDR3 spans 12 residues. Germline V gene data show CDR1 as LGHDT and CDR2 as YNNKEL (reference sequence). Trimming stripped 3 bases from V and 7 bases from J, with 10 bases between. The CDR3 region has the DNA TGTGCCAGCAGCCACAGGGCTACGGAGCAGTACTTC. As protein: CASSHRATEQYF.

This chain joins TRBV20-1 and TRBJ2-1; D might be TRBD2 (5 bases). Germline V gene sequence: CDR1 DFQATT, CDR2 SNEGSKA (reference sequence). CDR3 length equals 16 residues. Trimming left V 5 bases short and J 0 bases short, with 17 bases between. CDR3 amino acids: CSAPGIAPYSYNEQFF. The CDR3 nucleotides are TGCAGTGCTCCTGGCATAGCGCCTTACTCCTACAATGAGCAGTTCTTC.

J is TRBJ1-2 and V is TRBV29-1; D perhaps matches TRBD1 (6 bases). This CDR3 has 12 residues. Deletions cut 7 bases from V and 2 bases from J, with 11 bases between. CDR1 SQVTM and CDR2 ANQGSEA come from the germline V gene. CDR3 in amino acids: CSERGANYGYTF. For the CDR3, the DNA is TGCAGCGAGCGGGGGGCGAACTATGGCTACACCTTC.

The chain carries TRBV7-2 and TRBJ1-2; TRBD1 matches 7 bases. This CDR3 contains 13 residues. V lost 5 bases to trimming and J lost 2 bases; unmatched junction nucleotides: 2. Germline V CDR1 and CDR2: SGHTA, FQGNSA. As DNA, the CDR3 is TGTGCCAGCAGCCGACAGGGCAACTATGGCTACACCTTC. Protein product: CASSRQGNYGYTF. Full variable domain (missing parts from reference TRBV7-2 and TRBJ1-2): GAGVSQSPSNKVTEKGKDVELRCDPISGHTALYWYRQSLGQGLEFLIYFQGNSAPDKSGLPSDRFSAERTGGSVSTLTIQRTQQEDSAVYLCASSRQGNYGYTFGSGTRLTVV.

The chain is built from TRBV15 and TRBJ1-5; D unresolved. Trimming removed 3 bases at V and 7 bases at J, with 13 bases between. This CDR3 is 14 amino acids long. The germline V gene encodes CDR1 LNHNV and CDR2 YYDKDF (reference sequence). The CDR3 DNA is TGTGCCACCAGCAGTCCTCTAATGGACCAGCCCCAGCATTTT. It translates to CATSSPLMDQPQHF.

This chain links TRBV2 with TRBJ2-1; a possible D gene is TRBD1 (5 bases). Germline V gene data show CDR1 as SNHLY and CDR2 as FYNNEI. The CDR3 runs to 13 residues. Trimming took off 8 bases at V and 7 bases at J, with 15 bases between the two ends. CDR3: CASGWTPTNEQFF. The CDR3 DNA sequence: TGTGCCAGCGGGTGGACACCCACGAATGAGCAGTTCTTC. Looking up the rest from reference TRBV2 and TRBJ2-1 gives the full variable domain: EPEVTQTPSHQVTQMGQEVILRCVPISNHLYFYWYRQILGQKVEFLVSFYNNEISEKSEIFDDQFSVERPDGSNFTLKIRSTKLEDSAMYFCASGWTPTNEQFFGPGTRLTVL.

The gene calls are TRBV10-3 and TRBJ1-1; 7 nucleotides agree with TRBD1. V was pared by 2 bases and J by 0 bases, with 6 bases of the junction left unmatched. The germline V gene encodes CDR1 ENHRY and CDR2 SYGVKD. This CDR3 has 16 amino acids. The CDR3 region is CAISEPGQRMNTEAFF. CDR3 nucleotide sequence: TGTGCCATCAGTGAGCCGGGACAGCGAATGAACACTGAAGCTTTCTTT.

CDR3 bases: TGTGCCAGTAGTATTGCTAGCGGGGGCTCCTACAATGAGCAGTTCTTC. Translation gives CASSIASGGSYNEQFF. The rearrangement uses TRBV19 and TRBJ2-1; 10 nucleotides line up with TRBD2. With V trimmed by 3 bases and J by 0 bases, 2 bases remained unmatched. This CDR3 is built from 16 residues. Germline V CDR1 and CDR2: LNHDA, SQIVND (reference sequence).

This clonotype was found a few times. The rearrangement links TRBV15 to TRBJ2-7; possible D gene TRBD1, 6 bases. The CDR3 extends over 18 amino acids. Germline lookup yields CDR1 LNHNV and CDR2 YYDKDF (reference sequence). Trimming pared 0 bases from V and 3 bases from J, leaving 21 bases between. The CDR3 DNA is TGTGCCACCAGCAGAGATGGGCTCGGGACACGAAACAACTACGAGCAGTACTTC. This gives the protein CATSRDGLGTRNNYEQYF.

The V call is TRBV12-3 or TRBV12-4, the J call TRBJ1-1; 8 bases agree with TRBD1. V was clipped by 6 bases and J by 4 bases; unmatched bases: 7. The CDR3 sequence is 14 residues long. CDR3 nucleotides: TGTGCCAGCAGGGATGGACAGGGTGTCACTGAAGCTTTCTTT. It specifies CASRDGQGVTEAFF.

V usage is TRBV18 and J usage is TRBJ2-7; D is possibly TRBD2 (6 bases). The V gene's germline CDR1 is KGHSH and CDR2 LQKENI. CDR3 length: 15 residues. V lost 3 bases to trimming and J lost 5 bases, with 17 bases between them. The CDR3 loop is CASSPGLGEADEQYF. CDR3 DNA: TGTGCCAGCTCACCTGGTCTCGGGGAGGCCGACGAGCAGTACTTC.

This sequence joins TRBV7-9 and TRBJ1-5, with TRBD1 identical over 8 bases. The germline V gene has CDR1 SEHNR and CDR2 FQNEAQ (reference sequence). The CDR3 contains 18 residues. Trimming at V came to 1 base and at J to 2 bases, leaving 10 bases not matched to a gene. The CDR3 region has the DNA TGTGCCAGCAGCTTAGGTCCCAGGGGGCGCATGGGCAATCAGCCCCAGCATTTT. Translation gives CASSLGPRGRMGNQPQHF.

V usage is TRBV6-5 and J usage is TRBJ2-5; 10 positions match TRBD2. The V segment lost 8 bases and the J segment 3 bases; nucleotides outside the gene matches: 9. The germline CDR1 and CDR2 sequences are MNHEY and SVGAGI. CDR3 size: 15 residues. In nucleotides, the CDR3 is TGTGCCAGCGCGCCTAGCGGGGGCGTGGAAGAGACCCAGTACTTC. As protein: CASAPSGGVEETQYF.